A selection of T cell receptor beta chains follows, all from one sample in a study of blood T cell repertoires in COVID-19. Here immunoSEQ multiplex PCR was the method, and the copy in TCRdb shows in-frame clones only, minus some. The sample gives about 300,000 clones, around 85% of which show up once; roughly 1.5% is in the top ten. Sequenced material: peripheral blood. These TCRs come from a human donor with COVID-19, enrolled during active disease. The donor label of this sample is uncertain. Each CDR3 is given with its conserved first and last residue. The D gene is left open where the match is weak. Clone size is given for some rows only: seen once, a few or many times, or a class if the clone is expanded.

d_gene	j_gene	v_gene	abundance	CDR3nt	CDR3aa
NA	TRBJ1-2	TRBV28	once	TGTGCCAGCACCACCGCCTCGTTACAGGACTATGGCTACACCTTC	CASTTASLQDYGYTF
NA	TRBJ2-5	TRBV7-2	NA	TGTGCCAGCAGCTTAGGAAGGCGGAACCAAGAGACCCAGTACTTC	CASSLGRRNQETQYF
TRBD2	TRBJ2-1	TRBV6-1	NA	TGTGCCAGCAGTGAGCCGGGACTAGCAGGGAACAATGAGCAGTTCTTC	CASSEPGLAGNNEQFF
NA	TRBJ2-1	TRBV9	NA	TGTGCCAGCAGCGGGAGAACCTACAATGAGCAGTTCTTC	CASSGRTYNEQFF
NA	TRBJ1-1	TRBV19	NA	TGTGCCAGTAGTGCCAGGACAGCGGACACTGAAGCTTTCTTT	CASSARTADTEAFF
NA	TRBJ1-2	TRBV28	NA	TGTGCCAGCAACCGACACCACGAACCCAACTATGGCTACACCTTC	CASNRHHEPNYGYTF
TRBD1	TRBJ1-6	TRBV7-8	NA	TGTGCCAGCAGCTTAGCTGGGACAGACGATAATTCACCCCTCCACTTT	CASSLAGTDDNSPLHF
NA	TRBJ1-3	TRBV12-3/TRBV12-4	once	TGTGCCAGCAGTTTCGCTGGAAACACCATATATTTT	CASSFAGNTIYF
NA	TRBJ2-3	TRBV7-3	NA	TGTGCCAGCAGCGCCTTGGGGGGAGATACGCAGTATTTT	CASSALGGDTQYF
TRBD2	TRBJ2-3	TRBV28	NA	TGTGCCAGCAGTTCGGGACTAGCGGGGCATCTAGATACGCAGTATTTT	CASSSGLAGHLDTQYF
NA	TRBJ1-1	TRBV29-1	NA	TGCAGCGTTGCTGAACAGGCGAACACTGAAGCTTTCTTT	CSVAEQANTEAFF
NA	TRBJ2-7	TRBV2	NA	TGTGCCAGCAGTGGTCTGGGCTATTCCTACGAGCAGTACTTC	CASSGLGYSYEQYF
NA	TRBJ1-1	TRBV5-8	NA	TGTGCCAGCAGCTTGAGGAGATCGAACACTGAAGCTTTCTTT	CASSLRRSNTEAFF
NA	TRBJ1-1	TRBV9	NA	TGTGCCAGCAGCGAAATGCTCGACGGGACATTGAACACTGAAGCTTTCTTT	CASSEMLDGTLNTEAFF
TRBD2	TRBJ2-1	TRBV7-9	NA	TGTGCCAGCAGCTTGCTAGCGGGAGGCTACAATGAGCAGTTCTTC	CASSLLAGGYNEQFF
NA	TRBJ2-3	TRBV21-1	NA	TGTGCCAGCAGCAACCTCCCGCCGAGCGGGAGGACGACAGATACGCAGTATTTT	CASSNLPPSGRTTDTQYF
NA	TRBJ1-1	TRBV18	NA	TGTGCCAGCTCATCCCTAAGTGACACTGAAGCTTTCTTT	CASSSLSDTEAFF
TRBD2	TRBJ2-1	TRBV6-5	NA	TGTGCCAGCAGTTATAAGGCTAGCGGCTACAATGAGCAGTTCTTC	CASSYKASGYNEQFF
TRBD1	TRBJ1-5	TRBV30	NA	TGTGCCTGGAGTGGGGACAGGGGTCAGCCCCAGCATTTT	CAWSGDRGQPQHF
NA	TRBJ2-5	TRBV28	NA	TGTGCCAGCAGTTTACCCCGAGGGGCGGGGGAGACCCAGTACTTC	CASSLPRGAGETQYF
TRBD1	TRBJ1-2	TRBV6-5	NA	TGTGCCAGCGTCCCGGACAGGGCAGCTAACTATGGCTACACCTTC	CASVPDRAANYGYTF
TRBD1	TRBJ1-2	TRBV5-1	NA	TGCGCCAGCAGCTCGCTGACAGGGCAAAACTATGGCTACACCTTC	CASSSLTGQNYGYTF
NA	TRBJ1-3	TRBV18	NA	TGTGCCAGCTCACCCAGTGGGCTCCGAGGAAACACCATATATTTT	CASSPSGLRGNTIYF
TRBD2	TRBJ2-7	TRBV10-3	NA	TGTGCCATCAGTGAGTCGACTAGCGGGAGCCCAGGCGAGCAGTACTTC	CAISESTSGSPGEQYF
NA	TRBJ2-7	TRBV10-2	once	TGCGCCAGCCGTACATCCGCCGAGCAGTACTTC	CASRTSAEQYF
TRBD1	TRBJ2-2	TRBV7-3	once	TGTGCCAGCAGCCCGGGACAGGGGGTCACCGGGGAGCTGTTTTTT	CASSPGQGVTGELFF
TRBD2	TRBJ2-1	TRBV3-1/TRBV3-2	NA	TGTGCCAGCAGCCAAGGAGCGGGAGGATACAATGAGCAGTTCTTC	CASSQGAGGYNEQFF
TRBD2	TRBJ2-1	TRBV7-3	NA	TGTGCCAGCAGCTCCGGACTAGCGGGAGCATACAATGAGCAGTTCTTC	CASSSGLAGAYNEQFF
NA	TRBJ2-1	TRBV12-3/TRBV12-4	NA	TGTGCCAGCAGTTTATCAGGGTTGAATGAGCAGTTCTTC	CASSLSGLNEQFF
TRBD2	TRBJ2-4	TRBV3-1/TRBV3-2	once	TGTGCCAGCAGCCATACTAGCGGGAGGGCCCGTAACATTCAGTACTTC	CASSHTSGRARNIQYF